What follows are 15 T cell receptor beta chains derived from one specimen sequenced in a study of cytomegalovirus exposure and HLA in healthy donors. 60 Vbeta and 13 Jbeta primers were used in PCR. Data came from immunoSEQ multiplex PCR; TCRdb stores just in-frame clones and leaves some out. The sample lists about 100,000 clones; 74% were seen once. The sequenced material came from PBMCs. These receptor sequences come from a woman between 40 and 55 years old in good health and CMV-seropositive.

This clone came up a few times. The chain joins TRBV10-3 to TRBJ2-5; no clear D gene. The length of the CDR3 is 12 residues. V was shortened by 2 bases and J by 5 bases, with 6 bases between the two germline ends. The V gene's germline CDR1 is ENHRY and CDR2 SYGVKD. CDR3 amino acids: CAISEPRETQYF. CDR3 DNA: TGTGCCATCAGTGAGCCTCGGGAGACCCAGTACTTC.

The chain links TRBV5-1 to TRBJ2-7, with 11 bases identical to TRBD2. The CDR3 is 17 residues long. Germline loops: CDR1 SGHRS, CDR2 YFSETQ. V trimming: 2 bases; J trimming: 1 base; junction bases outside the gene matches: 8. The CDR3 loop is CASSLRTSGLSSYEQYF. DNA of the CDR3: TGCGCCAGCAGCTTAAGGACTAGCGGGTTGTCGTCCTACGAGCAGTACTTC.

The chain links TRBV5-5 to TRBJ1-5; 12 nucleotides align to TRBD1. CDR3 length: 18 residues. The ends lost 3 bases at V and 2 bases at J; junction bases unmatched: 9. CDR1 is SGHKS, CDR2 YYEKEE, per germline (reference sequence). This CDR3 reads CASSSLPGTGGRNQPQHF. CDR3 bases: TGTGCCAGCAGCTCCTTACCCGGGACAGGGGGCCGCAATCAGCCCCAGCATTTT.

The chain carries TRBV6-5 and TRBJ1-3; possibly TRBD1 for D (5 bases). CDR3 length: 15 residues. With 5 bases removed from V and 0 bases from J, the gap between germline ends came to 11 bases. Per the germline V gene, CDR1 is MNHEY and CDR2 is SVGAGI. The CDR3 coding sequence is TGTGCCAGCAGTACTCGACAGAACTCTGGAAACACCATATATTTT. Encoded protein: CASSTRQNSGNTIYF.

The CDR3 is CASSLGRGGSYGYTF. The CDR3 coding sequence is TGTGCCAGCAGCTTGGGCAGGGGTGGCAGCTATGGCTACACCTTC. The V gene is TRBV5-4, the J gene TRBJ1-2, with a possible D match to TRBD1 (6 bases). The CDR3 consists of 15 residues. Trimming removed 0 bases from V and 4 bases from J, with 13 bases in between. The V gene's germline CDR1 is SGHNT and CDR2 YYREEE (reference sequence).

The chain carries TRBV7-2 and TRBJ1-1; no clear D gene. The CDR3 loop spans 15 amino acids. Germline V gene data show CDR1 as SGHTA and CDR2 as FQGNSA. The germline V and J ends were trimmed by 5 bases and 2 bases, with 15 bases remaining between them. The CDR3: CASSIRGSSNTEAFF. CDR3 coding DNA: TGTGCCAGCAGCATAAGAGGGTCTTCCAACACTGAAGCTTTCTTT. Full variable domain (outside the CDR3, taken from reference TRBV7-2 and TRBJ1-1): GAGVSQSPSNKVTEKGKDVELRCDPISGHTALYWYRQSLGQGLEFLIYFQGNSAPDKSGLPSDRFSAERTGGSVSTLTIQRTQQEDSAVYLCASSIRGSSNTEAFFGQGTRLTVV.

Comment on this clone: Other DNA sequences in this specimen translate into the identical CDR3. This sequence joins TRBV5-1 and TRBJ1-1; D may be TRBD1 (6 bases). V lost 0 bases and J 0 bases, leaving 6 bases between the germline ends. The CDR3 runs to 14 residues. CDR1 and CDR2 from the germline V gene are SGHRS and YFSETQ. DNA for the CDR3: TGCGCCAGCAGCTTGGGGACAGTGAACACTGAAGCTTTCTTT. It encodes CASSLGTVNTEAFF. Variable domain in full (rest from reference TRBV5-1 and TRBJ1-1): KAGVTQTPRYLIKTRGQQVTLSCSPISGHRSVSWYQQTPGQGLQFLFEYFSETQRNKGNFPGRFSGRQFSNSRSEMNVSTLELGDSALYLCASSLGTVNTEAFFGQGTRLTVV.

The chain uses TRBV10-2 and TRBJ2-7; D might be TRBD1 (7 bases). The germline V gene has CDR1 WSHSY and CDR2 SAAADI. This CDR3 is 14 amino acids long. Trimming removed 3 bases at V and 7 bases at J, with 16 bases between. The CDR3 region is CASSDGTVAGEQYF. The CDR3 DNA is TGCGCCAGCAGTGACGGGACAGTCGCGGGGGAGCAGTACTTC.

The chain couples TRBV19 to TRBJ1-2; 10 nucleotides line up with TRBD1. Unmatched junction bases numbered 7, after V lost 5 bases and J lost 10 bases. This CDR3 comprises 13 residues. CDR1 is LNHDA and CDR2 is SQIVND in the germline V gene (reference sequence). The CDR3 DNA is TGTGCCAGTAGTCCCACCGGGACAGGGGCCTACACCTTC. Its protein is CASSPTGTGAYTF.

This chain uses TRBV10-1 with TRBJ1-1; D is unresolved. Germline CDR1 is WNHNN and CDR2 is SYGVQD (reference sequence). This CDR3 has 14 residues. V lost 4 bases to trimming and J lost 5 bases, with 14 bases between them. For the CDR3, the DNA is TGCGCCAGCAGTGTCGCGGAGCGAGATACTGAAGCTTTCTTT. This gives the protein CASSVAERDTEAFF.

This chain links TRBV19 with TRBJ1-6; TRBD1 aligns across 9 bases. J lost 7 bases, V lost 2 bases, and 3 bases had no gene match. The CDR3 spans 15 residues. The V gene's germline CDR1 is LNHDA and CDR2 SQIVND (reference sequence). CDR3 residues: CASSISGTGNSPLHF. In DNA form, the CDR3 reads TGTGCCAGTAGTATAAGCGGGACAGGGAATTCACCCCTCCACTTT.

This rearrangement joins TRBV6-5 to TRBJ1-1; the match to TRBD1 covers 8 bases. Germline V gives CDR1 MNHEY, CDR2 SVGAGI. Germline trimming cut 0 bases from V and 2 bases from J; bases unmatched to any gene: 2. The CDR3 extends over 15 amino acids. In DNA, the CDR3 is TGTGCCAGCAGTTACTCGCCAGGGGGCAACACTGAAGCTTTCTTT. This sequence encodes CASSYSPGGNTEAFF.

The V gene is TRBV28, the J gene TRBJ2-5; a weak D match, TRBD1 (5 bases). V was shortened by 5 bases and J by 0 bases, with 10 bases between the two germline ends. This CDR3 contains 14 residues. The germline CDR1 and CDR2 sequences are MDHEN and SYDVKM. The CDR3 DNA reads TGTGCCAGCAGTATCAGACAGAACCAAGAGACCCAGTACTTC. This codes for CASSIRQNQETQYF.

The chain uses TRBV30 and TRBJ1-2; 8 positions match TRBD1. With V trimmed by 4 bases and J by 7 bases, 8 bases remained unmatched. This CDR3 spans 13 amino acids. Germline V gives CDR1 GTSNPN, CDR2 SVGIG (reference sequence). The CDR3 DNA reads as TGTGCCTGGAACCCGACAGGGGCGGGTGGCTACACCTTC. Translated, it gives CAWNPTGAGGYTF.

The chain employs TRBV29-1 and TRBJ1-5; possible D gene TRBD1, 5 bases. Per the germline V gene, CDR1 is SQVTM and CDR2 is ANQGSEA. Trimming left V 4 bases short and J 3 bases short, with 10 bases between. CDR3 length equals 13 residues. CDR3 in amino acids: CSVARDNNQPQHF. The CDR3 DNA follows: TGCAGCGTTGCCAGGGATAACAATCAGCCCCAGCATTTT.